The 7 T cell receptor beta chains listed next were all sequenced from one sample in a study of T-cell reconstitution after alpha-beta-depleted transplantation in children. Unique molecular identifiers were incorporated into the prepared TCRbeta library. TCRdb redid the calling of the PCR reads with MiXCR, one entry per CDR3 protein. The table shows about 440,000 distinct CDR3 sequences, with over 40% occurring only once. The sequencing used PBMCs, collected before TCRalphabeta/CD19-depleted stem cell transplant. Every receptor here comes from a girl under 10 years old with aplastic anemia, due to receive a stem cell transplant.

The rearrangement joins TRBV20-1 to TRBJ1-2, with D perhaps TRBD1 (5 bases). V dropped 4 bases and J dropped 4 bases, with 16 bases sitting between them. The CDR3 loop spans 14 amino acids. Germline CDR1 DFQATT, CDR2 SNEGSKA (reference sequence). The CDR3 here is CSAIRQTNSYGYTF. In nucleotides, the CDR3 is TGCAGTGCTATACGACAGACCAACTCCTATGGCTACACCTTC.

This clonotype was seen ten or more times. V is TRBV20-1 and J is TRBJ2-3, with 9 nucleotides matching TRBD2. CDR1 and CDR2 (germline): DFQATT, SNEGSKA (reference sequence). V trimming: 2 bases; J trimming: 2 bases; junction bases outside the gene matches: 8. CDR3 length: 16 amino acids. The CDR3: CSARFSAGGPTDTQYF. The CDR3 DNA reads TGCAGTGCTAGATTCTCTGCGGGGGGGCCCACAGATACGCAGTATTTT.

This clonotype was seen many times. The CDR3 DNA reads TGTGCCAGCAGTCCCGACAGGGGACTCTCCTACAATGAGCAGTTCTTC. Protein sequence: CASSPDRGLSYNEQFF. The V gene is TRBV27, the J gene TRBJ2-1, with 8 bases lining up with TRBD1. The ends lost 5 bases at V and 0 bases at J; junction bases unmatched: 6. CDR1 MNHEY and CDR2 SMNVEV come from the germline V gene (reference sequence). This CDR3 contains 16 residues.

The chain is built from TRBV12-3 or TRBV12-4 and TRBJ2-7; a weak D match, TRBD2 (7 bases). Trimming took 3 bases from V and 0 from J, leaving 15 bases between them. The CDR3 covers 16 residues. CDR3 loop: CASSLGGGSLSYEQYF. CDR3 nucleotides: TGTGCCAGCAGTTTGGGAGGGGGTTCCCTCTCCTACGAGCAGTACTTC.

This clonotype was picked up many times. The V call is TRBV11-2, the J call TRBJ2-7, with a weak D call TRBD2 (6 bases). The CDR3 sequence is 14 residues long. Between the trimmed V and J ends, which lost 5 bases and 0 bases, there was a span of 11 bases. Germline assignment: CDR1 SGHAT and CDR2 FQNNGV. The CDR3 spells CASSHGTVSYEQYF. CDR3 DNA sequence: TGTGCCAGCAGCCACGGGACTGTCTCCTACGAGCAGTACTTC.

The chain combines TRBV6-1 with TRBJ2-6; 7 bases line up with TRBD2. Trimming took 5 bases from V and 2 from J; bases not matched to a gene: 6. The CDR3 runs to 16 residues. In germline, CDR1 is MNHNS, CDR2 SASEGT. The CDR3 coding sequence is TGTGCCAGCAGTCTTGGTAGCGGGCCTGGGGCCAACGTCCTGACTTTC. Translation gives CASSLGSGPGANVLTF.

This clonotype was seen a handful of times. V and J are TRBV20-1 and TRBJ1-3; D possibly corresponds to TRBD1 (5 bases). The CDR3 consists of 15 residues. The V gene lost 0 bases and the J gene lost 0 bases, with 9 bases spanning the gap. Germline V gene sequence: CDR1 DFQATT, CDR2 SNEGSKA (reference sequence). The CDR3 DNA reads as TGCAGTGCTAGAGAAGGGACGGCCTCTGGAAACACCATATATTTT. This translates into CSAREGTASGNTIYF.